A single sample is the source of the 5 T cell receptor beta chains below, sequenced in a study of blood T cell repertoires in COVID-19. The data were produced by immunoSEQ multiplex PCR, yet TCRdb's version contains in-frame clones alone and is incomplete. The sample shows 300,000 to 350,000 clones, nearly 90% of them seen only once. The sample consisted of peripheral blood. The receptors were gathered from a woman aged 35 to 49 with COVID-19, enrolled during active disease.

J is TRBJ1-1 and V is TRBV10-2; 8 bases are a match to TRBD1. V gave up 6 bases and J gave up 4 bases; unmatched junction bases: 10. The CDR3 spans 15 residues. Germline V CDR1 and CDR2: WSHSY, SAAADI. CDR3 sequence (DNA): TGCGCCAGCAGAGCCAGGGGGCCCGGAATCACTGAAGCTTTCTTT. As protein: CASRARGPGITEAFF.

V is TRBV15 and J is TRBJ1-6; weak D call: TRBD1 (5 bases). The CDR3 contains 15 residues. From germline, CDR1 is LNHNV and CDR2 YYDKDF (reference sequence). V lost 0 bases to trimming and J lost 9 bases, with 12 bases between them. The DNA of the CDR3 is TGTGCCACCAGCAGAGATCGCAGGGATGGTTCACCCCTCCACTTT. Its protein is CATSRDRRDGSPLHF.

The chain recombines TRBV7-2 with TRBJ2-5; 10 positions match TRBD2. V dropped 1 base and J dropped 5; count of bases not matched to a gene: 7. Germline lookup yields CDR1 SGHTA and CDR2 FQGNSA. The CDR3 consists of 16 residues. The CDR3 loop is CASSLGRLAGVETQYF. In nucleotides, the CDR3 is TGTGCCAGCAGCTTAGGAAGGCTAGCGGGGGTGGAGACCCAGTACTTC.

The chain has TRBV27 and TRBJ2-1; a possible D gene is TRBD2 (5 bases). The CDR3 is 18 residues long. V was clipped by 3 bases and J by 0 bases, with 18 bases between them. Germline values: CDR1 MNHEY, CDR2 SMNVEV (reference sequence). CDR3 sequence (DNA): TGTGCCAGCAGTTTTGACGGAACGGGGTCGAGCTCCTACAATGAGCAGTTCTTC. Translated: CASSFDGTGSSSYNEQFF.

This clone turned up a few times. V and J are TRBV6-2 or TRBV6-3 and TRBJ1-1; D is uncertain. Germline V CDR1 and CDR2: MNHEY, SVGEGT. This CDR3 region has 15 residues. Trimming left V 4 bases short and J 0 bases short, with 12 bases between. The CDR3 region is CASSFPGTVNTEAFF. The CDR3 DNA sequence: TGTGCCAGCAGTTTTCCCGGAACAGTGAACACTGAAGCTTTCTTT.